Listed below are T cell receptor beta chains from one sample, sequenced in a study of T cells in Graves' hyperthyroidism and ophthalmopathy. Each CDR3 protein gets one entry after TCRdb re-called the multiplex PCR reads with MiXCR. Of some 300,000 distinct CDR3 sequences in the sample, roughly 19% were seen once. Source material: blood. These receptor sequences come from a middle-aged man with Graves' ophthalmopathy. CDR3s include the opening cysteine and the closing phenylalanine or tryptophan. The D gene is left open where the match is weak. Clone size, where shown, is once, few, many, or a class for clones that have expanded.

CDR3 protein	CDR3 DNA	D gene	V gene	J gene	clone size
CASSYSAPERDEQYF	TGTGCCAGCAGTTACTCGGCCCCGGAGCGGGACGAGCAGTACTTC	-	TRBV6-5	TRBJ2-7	-
CASRTGGVANEKLFF	TGCGCCAGCAGGACAGGGGGGGTTGCTAATGAAAAACTGTTTTTT	TRBD1	TRBV4-1	TRBJ1-4	-
CASSEALRGGDTF	TGTGCCAGCAGTGAAGCGCTTCGGGGAGGGGACACCTTC	-	TRBV2	TRBJ1-2	few
CASSVGVGQRKGYTF	TGTGCCAGCAGCGTAGGAGTAGGGCAGCGGAAAGGCTACACCTTC	-	TRBV9	TRBJ1-2	-
CASSFWREKIYEQYF	TGTGCCAGCAGTTTTTGGCGGGAGAAGATCTACGAGCAGTACTTC	TRBD2	TRBV27	TRBJ2-7	-
CATSDAGRDEQYF	TGTGCCACCAGTGATGCGGGGAGGGACGAGCAGTACTTC	TRBD2	TRBV24-1	TRBJ2-7	few
CASSQADRGEPQHF	TGCGCCAGCAGCCAAGCGGACAGGGGCGAGCCCCAGCATTTT	TRBD1	TRBV4-1	TRBJ1-5	-
CASSSPGETDTQYF	TGTGCCAGCAGCTCCCCGGGAGAGACAGATACGCAGTATTTT	-	TRBV11-3	TRBJ2-3	many
CSAAGPYSYEQYF	TGCAGTGCCGCCGGGCCTTACTCCTACGAGCAGTACTTC	-	TRBV20-1	TRBJ2-7	few
CASSPLFTARRAARGDTQYF	TGTGCCAGCTCACCACTCTTCACCGCCAGGAGGGCTGCCCGAGGAGATACGCAGTATTTT	-	TRBV18	TRBJ2-3	-
CASRTSASYNEQFF	TGTGCCAGCAGGACTAGCGCCTCCTACAATGAGCAGTTCTTC	TRBD2	TRBV2	TRBJ2-1	few